This T cell receptor beta chain was sequenced during a study of T cell clones after liver transplantation. Study-level information: As an antigen-independent comparator, third-party-reactive TCRbeta sequences came from pre-transplant mixed lymphocyte reactions. Blood was drawn pre-transplant, before withdrawal, and after full or failed withdrawal.

General observations from the study: Donor-reactive sequences fell more than third party-reactive ones, suggesting partial deletion.

Worth noting for this clone: What it recognizes is unknown.

Germline CDR1 SGHVS, CDR2 FNYEAQ. This CDR3 is 16 amino acids long. V shed 1 base, J shed 3 bases, and the junction held 7 bases outside the gene matches. Profiling relied on immunoSEQ multiplex PCR, and the TCRdb table lists in-frame clones only, not all of them. This sample yields about 15,000 clones, of which 80% to 95% are seen a single time; 40% to 50% belongs to the top ten. Sorting of unstimulated PBMCs yielded separate CD3+CD4+ and CD3+CD8+ fractions. The rearrangement joins TRBV7-6 to TRBJ2-7, with 9 bases matching TRBD1. Material: CD8+ T cells from blood, obtained before liver transplant. The origin of this receptor is a human donor who received a liver transplant. CDR3 sequence reads: CASSLDTGGVGYEQYF. CDR3 DNA: TGTGCCAGCAGCTTAGACACAGGGGGCGTAGGCTACGAGCAGTACTTC.